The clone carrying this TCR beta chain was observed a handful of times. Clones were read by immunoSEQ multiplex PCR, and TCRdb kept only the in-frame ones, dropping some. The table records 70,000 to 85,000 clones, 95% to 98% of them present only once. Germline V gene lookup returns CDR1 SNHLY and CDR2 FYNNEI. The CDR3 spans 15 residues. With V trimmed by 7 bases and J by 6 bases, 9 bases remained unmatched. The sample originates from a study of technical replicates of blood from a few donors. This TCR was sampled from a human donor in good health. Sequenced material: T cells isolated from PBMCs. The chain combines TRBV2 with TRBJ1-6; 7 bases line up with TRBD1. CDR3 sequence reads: CASIREGALNSPLHF. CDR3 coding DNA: TGTGCCAGCATCCGGGAGGGGGCCCTTAATTCACCCCTCCACTTT.